The 32 T cell receptor beta chains below come from one sample, sequenced in a study of memory CD4+ T cells and cytomegalovirus serostatus. The sort gate was single viable CD3+CD4+CD8-CD45RO+ cells for memory CD4+ T cells. The data were produced by immunoSEQ multiplex PCR, yet TCRdb's version contains in-frame clones alone and is incomplete. The repertoire holds 45,000 to 60,000 clones, with about four fifths as singletons. Sequencing was carried out using memory CD4+ T cells from blood. Receptors were obtained from an adult in good health and CMV-seropositive.

The chain recombines TRBV5-1 with TRBJ2-3; 8 bases are a match to TRBD1. CDR1 is SGHRS, CDR2 YFSETQ, per germline. The CDR3 extends over 14 amino acids. V shed 0 bases, J shed 3 bases, and the junction held 0 bases outside the gene matches. The CDR3: CASSLGDRTDTQYF. CDR3 DNA: TGCGCCAGCAGCTTGGGGGACAGGACAGATACGCAGTATTTT. The full variable domain, rest sourced from reference TRBV5-1 and TRBJ2-3, is KAGVTQTPRYLIKTRGQQVTLSCSPISGHRSVSWYQQTPGQGLQFLFEYFSETQRNKGNFPGRFSGRQFSNSRSEMNVSTLELGDSALYLCASSLGDRTDTQYFGPGTRLTVL.

The chain uses TRBV9 and TRBJ2-7, with D unclear. CDR3 size: 14 residues. Looked up from germline, CDR1 is SGDLS and CDR2 is YYNGEE. With 1 base removed from V and 2 bases from J, the gap between germline ends came to 10 bases. The CDR3 reads CASSVLDTTYEQYF. The CDR3 region has the DNA TGTGCCAGCAGCGTACTTGATACGACCTACGAGCAGTACTTC.

V is TRBV5-4 and J is TRBJ1-4, with 9 nucleotides matching TRBD1. The CDR3 has 14 amino acids. The V gene's germline CDR1 is SGHNT and CDR2 YYREEE (reference sequence). J gave up 8 bases and V 4 bases, and 6 bases lay outside the gene matches. As DNA, the CDR3 is TGTGCCAGCAGCCTAGACAGGGGGATCGAAAAACTGTTTTTT. Its protein product is CASSLDRGIEKLFF.

V is TRBV28 and J is TRBJ1-2; TRBD1 might be the D (5 bases). Trimming left V 4 bases short and J 8 bases short, with 20 bases between. CDR3 length: 15 amino acids. Germline values: CDR1 MDHEN, CDR2 SYDVKM. The chain's CDR3 is CASSSGRGAVKGYTF. For the CDR3, the DNA is TGTGCCAGCAGTTCAGGGAGGGGCGCGGTTAAAGGCTACACCTTC.

The chain employs TRBV19 and TRBJ2-7; D is perhaps TRBD1 or TRBD2 (5 bases each). V lost 4 bases to trimming and J lost 1 base, with 11 bases between them. Germline-derived CDR1 and CDR2 are LNHDA and SQIVND (reference sequence). The CDR3 consists of 14 residues. This CDR3 reads CASSTLGRSYEQYF. As DNA, the CDR3 is TGTGCCAGTAGTACGCTGGGACGGTCCTACGAGCAGTACTTC.

The chain employs TRBV6-1 and TRBJ1-1, with 7 nucleotides matching TRBD1. V lost 7 bases, J lost 3 bases, and 5 bases stayed unmatched. The CDR3 has 13 amino acids. The germline gives CDR1 MNHNS, CDR2 SASEGT. CDR3 in DNA: TGTGCCAGCAACAGGAGGGGGCACACTGAAGCTTTCTTT. It yields the protein CASNRRGHTEAFF.

The genes are TRBV5-1 and TRBJ2-3, with TRBD1 matching over 7 bases. Germline assignment: CDR1 SGHRS and CDR2 YFSETQ. The J segment lost 5 bases and the V segment lost 0 bases, leaving 9 bases of the junction unmatched. The CDR3 spans 16 residues. The chain's CDR3 is CASSLDGQVLGDTQYF. CDR3 bases: TGCGCCAGCAGCTTGGACGGACAGGTTTTGGGAGATACGCAGTATTTT.

J is TRBJ1-1 and V is TRBV6-5; D is uncertain. The length of the CDR3 is 11 residues. The V and J ends lost 2 bases and 11 bases respectively, with 9 bases between them. CDR1 is MNHEY, CDR2 SVGAGI, per germline. The CDR3 region has the DNA TGTGCCAGCAGTTACGGATCTCGGGCTTTCTTT. Protein product: CASSYGSRAFF.

This chain uses TRBV5-1 with TRBJ1-2; D call uncertain. Germline V CDR1 and CDR2: SGHRS, YFSETQ. The CDR3 is 14 residues long. V was pared by 6 bases and J by 8 bases, with 20 bases between. The DNA of the CDR3 is TGCGCCAGCAAAGAGAACCTCTCGGGAGGGGGCTACACCTTC. Protein sequence: CASKENLSGGGYTF.

The chain is built from TRBV28 and TRBJ2-1; D call uncertain. From germline, CDR1 is MDHEN and CDR2 SYDVKM. This CDR3 has 14 amino acids. Between the trimmed V and J ends, which lost 3 bases and 4 bases, there was a span of 10 bases. In DNA form, the CDR3 reads TGTGCCAGCAGTTTGGTTGGGGATTACAATGAGCAGTTCTTC. As protein: CASSLVGDYNEQFF. Variable domain in full (rest from reference TRBV28 and TRBJ2-1): DVKVTQSSRYLVKRTGEKVFLECVQDMDHENMFWYRQDPGLGLRLIYFSYDVKMKEKGDIPEGYSVSREKKERFSLILESASTNQTSMYLCASSLVGDYNEQFFGPGTRLTVL.

The rearrangement joins TRBV30 to TRBJ2-2; D call uncertain. The CDR3 runs to 13 residues. Germline V gene sequence: CDR1 GTSNPN, CDR2 SVGIG (reference sequence). The ends were cut back, 8 bases at V and 0 bases at J, with 10 bases in the middle. This CDR3 reads CARGSSNTGELFF. In DNA, the CDR3 is TGTGCCCGAGGATCCTCGAACACCGGGGAGCTGTTTTTT.

CDR3 bases: TGTGCCAGTGGGAGCGGGAGTCTCGGGGAGACCCAGTACTTC. It translates to CASGSGSLGETQYF. The chain is built from TRBV19 and TRBJ2-5; the match to TRBD2 covers 8 bases. This CDR3 spans 14 amino acids. Germline lookup yields CDR1 LNHDA and CDR2 SQIVND (reference sequence). V shed 8 bases, J shed 5 bases, and the junction held 10 bases outside the gene matches.

The chain combines TRBV14 with TRBJ2-7, with 7 bases identical to TRBD1. This CDR3 spans 17 amino acids. With V trimmed by 1 base and J by 0 bases, 9 bases remained unmatched. Germline CDR1 reads SGHDN; CDR2 reads FVKESK. The CDR3 nucleotides are TGTGCCAGCAGCCAAGTACTTTCCAGGGGGTACTCCTACGAGCAGTACTTC. It translates to CASSQVLSRGYSYEQYF. The complete variable domain, with remaining parts taken from reference TRBV14 and TRBJ2-7, reads EAGVTQFPSHSVIEKGQTVTLRCDPISGHDNLYWYRRVMGKEIKFLLHFVKESKQDESGMPNNRFLAERTGGTYSTLKVQPAELEDSGVYFCASSQVLSRGYSYEQYFGPGTRLTVT.

The chain couples TRBV5-6 to TRBJ1-1; TRBD1 aligns across 8 bases. CDR1 is SGHDT, CDR2 YYEEEE, per germline. This CDR3 is 16 amino acids long. V shed 4 bases, J shed 5 bases, and the junction held 13 bases outside the gene matches. CDR3 in DNA: TGTGCCAGCAGCCCCGGGGTCAGGGGGCGCGTGACTGAAGCTTTCTTT. The encoded protein is CASSPGVRGRVTEAFF. Full variable domain (missing parts from reference TRBV5-6 and TRBJ1-1): DAGVTQSPTHLIKTRGQQVTLRCSPKSGHDTVSWYQQALGQGPQFIFQYYEEEERQRGNFPDRFSGHQFPNYSSELNVNALLLGDSALYLCASSPGVRGRVTEAFFGQGTRLTVV.

This chain links TRBV28 with TRBJ2-7, with a tentative D call TRBD2 (6 bases). Germline V lookup: CDR1 MDHEN, CDR2 SYDVKM. The ends were cut back, 6 bases at V and 0 bases at J, with 12 bases in the middle. The CDR3 contains 14 residues. CDR3 protein: CASSAGTFSYEQYF. In nucleotides, the CDR3 is TGTGCCAGCAGCGCCGGGACTTTCTCCTACGAGCAGTACTTC.

The CDR3 region is CASSDQGGNSPLHF. The CDR3 DNA reads TGTGCCAGCAGTGATCAGGGTGGTAATTCACCCCTCCACTTT. The chain combines TRBV2 with TRBJ1-6; D perhaps matches TRBD1 (5 bases). CDR1 and CDR2 (germline): SNHLY, FYNNEI. Deletions cut 3 bases from V and 6 bases from J, with 9 bases between. This CDR3 has 14 amino acids. The full variable domain, in which reference TRBV2 and TRBJ1-6 provide the parts outside the CDR3, is EPEVTQTPSHQVTQMGQEVILRCVPISNHLYFYWYRQILGQKVEFLVSFYNNEISEKSEIFDDQFSVERPDGSNFTLKIRSTKLEDSAMYFCASSDQGGNSPLHFGNGTRLTVT.

The chain employs TRBV27 and TRBJ2-7; tentatively, D is TRBD1 (7 bases). Germline CDR1 is MNHEY and CDR2 is SMNVEV (reference sequence). The CDR3 has 14 amino acids. Trimming left V 5 bases short and J 7 bases short, with 18 bases between. CDR3 protein: CASSPLQGRWEQYF. CDR3 nucleotides: TGTGCCAGCAGTCCCCTACAGGGGAGGTGGGAGCAGTACTTC.

V and J are TRBV28 and TRBJ1-1; 7 bases agree with TRBD1. Per germline, CDR1 MDHEN and CDR2 SYDVKM. This CDR3 has 15 amino acids. The trim removed 7 bases at V and 1 base at J, leaving 9 bases unmatched. CDR3 sequence: CASTETGRKNTEAFF. DNA for the CDR3: TGTGCCAGCACCGAGACAGGGAGAAAGAACACTGAAGCTTTCTTT. Complete variable domain (other parts from reference TRBV28 and TRBJ1-1): DVKVTQSSRYLVKRTGEKVFLECVQDMDHENMFWYRQDPGLGLRLIYFSYDVKMKEKGDIPEGYSVSREKKERFSLILESASTNQTSMYLCASTETGRKNTEAFFGQGTRLTVV.

J is TRBJ1-1 and V is TRBV2; TRBD1 agrees at 10 bases. The CDR3 has 14 amino acids. After removal of 6 bases from V and 0 bases from J, the junction contained 1 base not matched to a gene. Germline values: CDR1 SNHLY, CDR2 FYNNEI. DNA for the CDR3: TGTGCCAGCAGGGGACAGGGGATGAACACTGAAGCTTTCTTT. This encodes CASRGQGMNTEAFF.

The chain links TRBV28 to TRBJ1-1; maybe TRBD1 (5 bases). Germline CDR1 and CDR2: MDHEN and SYDVKM. V lost 3 bases and J lost 5, with 16 bases in between. This CDR3 is built from 15 residues. The CDR3 DNA reads as TGTGCCAGCAGTTTTCCCGACAGCCAAGGGACTGAAGCTTTCTTT. It is translated as CASSFPDSQGTEAFF.

The genes are TRBV9 and TRBJ1-1, with 9 bases matching TRBD1. The CDR3 spans 16 residues. Germline V gene sequence: CDR1 SGDLS, CDR2 YYNGEE. Trimming at V came to 0 bases and at J to 0 bases, leaving 3 bases not matched to a gene. The DNA of the CDR3 is TGTGCCAGCAGCGTAGATACAGGGGGCCTGAACACTGAAGCTTTCTTT. Its protein is CASSVDTGGLNTEAFF.

The rearrangement links TRBV18 to TRBJ2-3; D not resolved. The CDR3 covers 12 residues. The V end was cut by 4 bases, the J end by 9 bases, with 11 bases between. Germline CDR1 KGHSH, CDR2 LQKENI. CDR3 bases: TGTGCCAGCTCACTACAGTCCACGACGCAGTATTTT. Its protein is CASSLQSTTQYF.

The chain combines TRBV5-1 with TRBJ2-1; 7 bases are shared with TRBD1. Germline V gene sequence: CDR1 SGHRS, CDR2 YFSETQ. The CDR3 sequence is 17 residues long. V was clipped by 0 bases and J by 9 bases; unmatched bases: 15. CDR3 residues: CASSLASDRVLRGEQFF. CDR3 DNA: TGCGCCAGCAGCTTGGCCTCTGACAGGGTACTCCGGGGTGAGCAGTTCTTC.

The V gene is TRBV29-1, the J gene TRBJ2-7, with D possibly TRBD2 on 6 matching bases. V was trimmed by 0 bases and J by 2 bases, leaving 14 bases between them. The germline gives CDR1 SQVTM, CDR2 ANQGSEA. This CDR3 region has 15 residues. Here the CDR3 reads CSVEDMRGGAYEQYF. The CDR3 DNA sequence: TGCAGCGTTGAAGATATGAGAGGAGGGGCCTACGAGCAGTACTTC.

This clone was picked up a small number of times. The chain employs TRBV5-1 and TRBJ1-4; 8 bases are shared with TRBD1. The junction had 8 bases not matched to a gene; V was cut back by 0 bases and J by 7 bases. Germline lookup yields CDR1 SGHRS and CDR2 YFSETQ. The CDR3 is 16 residues long. CDR3 sequence reads: CASSLGTGLVSEKLFF. In nucleotides, the CDR3 is TGCGCCAGCAGCTTGGGGACAGGGCTGGTTTCTGAAAAACTGTTTTTT.

The genes are TRBV19 and TRBJ1-6; tentatively, D is TRBD1 (5 bases). Germline assignment: CDR1 LNHDA and CDR2 SQIVND (reference sequence). This CDR3 has 15 residues. Trimming took off 6 bases at V and 7 bases at J, with 16 bases between the two ends. The CDR3 region has the DNA TGTGCCAGTAGAAGTGGGGGAGCGTGGAATTCACCCCTCCACTTT. Amino acid sequence: CASRSGGAWNSPLHF.

This clone was observed a few times. The chain has TRBV7-8 and TRBJ2-1; TRBD2 aligns across 11 bases. The length of the CDR3 is 18 residues. Germline V CDR1 and CDR2: SGHVS, FQNEAQ. J lost 12 bases, V lost 1 base, and 17 bases had no gene match. The CDR3 protein is CASSLGMLILAGDSGQFF. For the CDR3, the DNA is TGTGCCAGCAGCTTAGGAATGCTTATACTAGCGGGAGATAGCGGGCAGTTCTTC. Full variable domain (outside the CDR3, taken from reference TRBV7-8 and TRBJ2-1): GAGVSQSPRYKVAKRGQDVALRCDPISGHVSLFWYQQALGQGPEFLTYFQNEAQLDKSGLPSDRFFAERPEGSVSTLKIQRTQQEDSAVYLCASSLGMLILAGDSGQFFGPGTRLTVL.

This chain's CDR3 is CASSYDNRGGYTF. CDR3 sequence (DNA): TGTGCCAGCAGTTACGACAATAGAGGTGGCTACACCTTC. V usage is TRBV6-6 and J usage is TRBJ1-2; D gene ambiguous. The V gene's germline CDR1 is MNHNY and CDR2 SVGAGI (reference sequence). Deletions cut 2 bases from V and 7 bases from J, with 11 bases between. The CDR3 spans 13 residues.

The chain joins TRBV27 to TRBJ1-2, with 9 nucleotides matching TRBD1. With V trimmed by 6 bases and J by 9 bases, 8 bases remained unmatched. The CDR3 spans 13 residues. The germline gives CDR1 MNHEY, CDR2 SMNVEV (reference sequence). DNA for the CDR3: TGTGCCAGCAGGGGAGACAGGGGGTTAAGCTACACCTTC. It is translated as CASRGDRGLSYTF.

This clone was picked up a small number of times. The chain couples TRBV2 to TRBJ1-6; D is perhaps TRBD1 (5 bases). Germline CDR1 SNHLY, CDR2 FYNNEI. V lost 8 bases, J lost 6 bases, and 14 bases lay in between. The CDR3 totals 14 residues. The CDR3 loop reads CASVRGSGNSPLHF. The CDR3 DNA sequence: TGTGCCAGCGTAAGGGGTTCGGGTAATTCACCCCTCCACTTT.

The chain recombines TRBV7-9 with TRBJ2-1, with D perhaps TRBD1 (6 bases). V shed 6 bases and J shed 6 bases, with 27 bases lying between them. Per germline, CDR1 SEHNR and CDR2 FQNEAQ (reference sequence). CDR3 size: 18 residues. DNA of the CDR3: TGTGCCAGCAGTTCCCAGGGGCGGTCCGTAACGTGGGGCAATGAGCAGTTCTTC. Amino acids: CASSSQGRSVTWGNEQFF.

The chain employs TRBV7-2 and TRBJ2-1; D may be TRBD2 (6 bases). CDR3 length: 14 amino acids. V gave up 1 base and J gave up 6 bases, with 10 bases separating them. Germline values: CDR1 SGHTA, CDR2 FQGNSA. The CDR3 DNA sequence: TGTGCCAGCAGCTTAGATTCCGGGGGCAATGAGCAGTTCTTC. Its translation is CASSLDSGGNEQFF.